This T cell receptor (beta chain) was identified in a study of T cell responses to AZD1222 COVID-19 vaccine. The germline V gene has CDR1 LGHNT and CDR2 FRNRAP. V was shortened by 6 bases and J by 8 bases, with 25 bases between the two germline ends. The CDR3 has 16 residues. Comments on this clone: What it binds is not known.

Clones were sequenced by immunoSEQ multiplex PCR, and TCRdb holds only the in-frame ones, with some missing. The sample yields about 110,000 clones, about 85% seen once. Study-wide points: After the peak T cell response, and only then, were repertoires sampled.

The V and J genes are TRBV12-5 and TRBJ1-2; weak D call: TRBD1 (6 bases). Material: peripheral blood, obtained on day 0 of AZD1222 vaccination. The origin of this receptor is an adult in good health. DNA of the CDR3: TGTGCTAGTGGCCCCCCACAGGGCCTGGGTGGTATCGGCTACACCTTC. Protein product: CASGPPQGLGGIGYTF. Complete variable domain (other parts from reference TRBV12-5 and TRBJ1-2): DARVTQTPRHKVTEMGQEVTMRCQPILGHNTVFWYRQTMMQGLELLAYFRNRAPLDDSGMPKDRFSAEMPDATLATLKIQPSEPRDSAVYFCASGPPQGLGGIGYTFGSGTRLTVV.